Below are 17 T cell receptor beta chains sequenced from a single sample in a study of blood T cell repertoires in COVID-19. Some clones are missing from TCRdb's copy, which holds only in-frame ones; the method was immunoSEQ multiplex PCR. The table includes 70,000 to 100,000 clones, about 80% detected once. Material for sequencing was peripheral blood. These receptors came from a woman in her forties or fifties with acute or convalescent COVID-19.

V is TRBV7-9 and J is TRBJ2-1, with TRBD1 matching over 8 bases. J gave up 5 bases and V 4 bases, and 4 bases lay outside the gene matches. This CDR3 has 14 amino acids. Germline assignment: CDR1 SEHNR and CDR2 FQNEAQ (reference sequence). The CDR3 region has the DNA TGTGCCAGCAGCTGGACAGGGTTTGACAATGAGCAGTTCTTC. It yields the protein CASSWTGFDNEQFF. Looking up the rest from reference TRBV7-9 and TRBJ2-1 gives the full variable domain: DTGVSQNPRHKITKRGQNVTFRCDPISEHNRLYWYRQTLGQGPEFLTYFQNEAQLEKSRLLSDRFSAERPKGSFSTLEIQRTEQGDSAMYLCASSWTGFDNEQFFGPGTRLTVL.

The V and J genes are TRBV28 and TRBJ2-1; D possibly corresponds to TRBD2 (6 bases). This CDR3 comprises 16 residues. V was shortened by 4 bases and J by 0 bases, with 13 bases between the two germline ends. The germline V gene encodes CDR1 MDHEN and CDR2 SYDVKM. The CDR3 protein is CASSSLRGSSYNEQFF. The CDR3 nucleotides are TGTGCCAGCAGTTCTCTACGGGGGTCCTCCTACAATGAGCAGTTCTTC.

CDR3 sequence: CASSLWQISYNEQFF. In nucleotides, the CDR3 is TGTGCCAGCAGCTTGTGGCAGATCTCCTACAATGAGCAGTTCTTC. This chain connects TRBV5-4 to TRBJ2-1, with D hard to call. Germline assignment: CDR1 SGHNT and CDR2 YYREEE (reference sequence). The V end lost 1 base, the J end lost 0 bases, and 8 bases lay between the germline ends. CDR3 length: 15 amino acids.

This clone turned up a few times. The chain carries TRBV27 and TRBJ1-1; D is unresolved. The germline V and J ends were trimmed by 3 bases and 6 bases, with 17 bases remaining between them. The length of the CDR3 is 15 residues. Looked up from germline, CDR1 is MNHEY and CDR2 is SMNVEV (reference sequence). CDR3 nucleotide sequence: TGTGCCAGCAGTTTCAGTTCGAGGCCGACCGCTGAAGCTTTCTTT. Its protein is CASSFSSRPTAEAFF.

CDR3 in amino acids: CSASSQANEQFF. CDR3 nucleotides: TGCAGTGCTAGTAGCCAGGCTAATGAGCAGTTCTTC. The rearrangement links TRBV20-1 to TRBJ2-1; D ambiguous. The V end was cut by 3 bases, the J end by 7 bases, with 10 bases between. CDR3 length equals 12 residues. The germline gives CDR1 DFQATT, CDR2 SNEGSKA (reference sequence).

This chain links TRBV9 with TRBJ2-7, with TRBD1 identical over 9 bases. Germline V gene sequence: CDR1 SGDLS, CDR2 YYNGEE. V lost 0 bases to trimming and J lost 9 bases; unmatched junction nucleotides: 10. This CDR3 has 15 residues. The CDR3 is CASSVEGTGRHGQYF. Here the CDR3 DNA reads TGTGCCAGCAGCGTAGAGGGGACAGGGAGGCACGGGCAGTACTTC. The whole variable domain, filled in from reference TRBV9 and TRBJ2-7, reads DSGVTQTPKHLITATGQRVTLRCSPRSGDLSVYWYQQSLDQGLQFLIQYYNGEERAKGNILERFSAQQFPDLHSELNLSSLELGDSALYFCASSVEGTGRHGQYFGPGTRLTVT.

The V and J genes are TRBV2 and TRBJ1-5, with 9 bases lining up with TRBD1. The germline V gene encodes CDR1 SNHLY and CDR2 FYNNEI. The CDR3 has 14 amino acids. Unmatched junction bases numbered 7, after V lost 7 bases and J lost 6 bases. CDR3 coding DNA: TGTGCCAGCAACCGGGACAGGGTAGGTCAGCCCCAGCATTTT. Amino acid sequence: CASNRDRVGQPQHF. Looking up the rest from reference TRBV2 and TRBJ1-5 gives the full variable domain: EPEVTQTPSHQVTQMGQEVILRCVPISNHLYFYWYRQILGQKVEFLVSFYNNEISEKSEIFDDQFSVERPDGSNFTLKIRSTKLEDSAMYFCASNRDRVGQPQHFGDGTRLSIL.

CDR3 DNA: TGCGCCAGCAGAAGCGGGGGAAGCACAGATACGCAGTATTTT. Protein: CASRSGGSTDTQYF. The rearrangement uses TRBV5-1 and TRBJ2-3; 8 bases are shared with TRBD2. Unmatched junction bases numbered 2, after V lost 5 bases and J lost 0 bases. The CDR3 sequence is 14 residues long. CDR1 SGHRS and CDR2 YFSETQ come from the germline V gene.

The chain links TRBV7-2 to TRBJ2-1, with D possibly being TRBD1 (5 bases). CDR1 and CDR2 (germline): SGHTA, FQGNSA. The CDR3 runs 15 residues. Trimming took 1 base from V and 6 from J, leaving 13 bases between them. CDR3 bases: TGTGCCAGCAGCTTAGGCAGGGAACAGGTCAATGAGCAGTTCTTC. This gives the protein CASSLGREQVNEQFF.

This clone is a singleton in its sample. This chain connects TRBV27 to TRBJ2-7, with 10 bases lining up with TRBD2. Germline trimming cut 4 bases from V and 3 bases from J; bases unmatched to any gene: 9. The CDR3 has 16 amino acids. CDR1 and CDR2 from the germline V gene are MNHEY and SMNVEV (reference sequence). The CDR3 here is CASSSLTSGDRYEQYF. Written as DNA, the CDR3 is TGTGCCAGCAGTTCCCTAACTAGCGGGGACCGCTACGAGCAGTACTTC.

This clone was detected only once. J is TRBJ2-1 and V is TRBV5-6; the match to TRBD1 covers 9 bases. Germline loops: CDR1 SGHDT, CDR2 YYEEEE. The CDR3 covers 16 residues. The V segment lost 3 bases and the J segment 7 bases; nucleotides outside the gene matches: 11. Here the CDR3 DNA reads TGTGCCAGCAGCTGGAGGGGGGACAGGGAGGGGAATGAGCAGTTCTTC. This encodes CASSWRGDREGNEQFF.

The gene calls are TRBV6-6 and TRBJ1-6; D is perhaps TRBD1 (5 bases). V shed 0 bases and J shed 7 bases, with 13 bases lying between them. CDR1 is MNHNY, CDR2 SVGAGI, per germline (reference sequence). This CDR3 spans 16 amino acids. The CDR3 sequence: CASSYSGGVKNSPLHF. The DNA of the CDR3 is TGTGCCAGCAGTTACTCGGGGGGGGTTAAGAATTCACCCCTCCACTTT.

The V gene is TRBV6-5, the J gene TRBJ1-5, with D unresolved. The CDR3 length is 11 residues. Between the trimmed V and J ends, which lost 10 bases and 5 bases, there was a span of 9 bases. CDR1 is MNHEY, CDR2 SVGAGI, per germline. CDR3 residues: CATSGDQPQHF. DNA of the CDR3: TGTGCCACCTCGGGTGATCAGCCCCAGCATTTT.

The chain carries TRBV14 and TRBJ1-1; D possibly corresponds to TRBD1 (6 bases). The V gene lost 5 bases and the J gene lost 1 base, with 17 bases spanning the gap. Germline-derived CDR1 and CDR2 are SGHDN and FVKESK. The CDR3 is 16 residues long. DNA for the CDR3: TGTGCCAGCAGCAGAGGAAGGGGGACGTCGAACACTGAAGCTTTCTTT. Amino acid sequence: CASSRGRGTSNTEAFF.

The chain recombines TRBV4-1 with TRBJ1-1; D uncertain. V was shortened by 2 bases and J by 4 bases, with 8 bases between the two germline ends. The CDR3 consists of 13 residues. Germline assignment: CDR1 MGHRA and CDR2 YSYEKL. In nucleotides, the CDR3 is TGCGCCAGCAGCCAAAGGAGGGTCACTGAAGCTTTCTTT. Protein product: CASSQRRVTEAFF.

This chain links TRBV4-3 with TRBJ2-2; 7 nucleotides line up with TRBD1. The CDR3 consists of 16 residues. V lost 5 bases to trimming and J lost 7 bases; unmatched junction nucleotides: 13. CDR1 is LGHNA, CDR2 YSLEER, per germline. This CDR3 is CASSLEWRQGYGELFF. For the CDR3, the DNA is TGCGCCAGCAGCTTAGAATGGCGACAGGGTTACGGGGAGCTGTTTTTT.

This clone was found a few times. The chain is built from TRBV20-1 and TRBJ1-1; the D gene is possibly TRBD1 (6 bases). The CDR3 totals 10 residues. Germline CDR1 is DFQATT and CDR2 is SNEGSKA (reference sequence). V shed 5 bases and J shed 10 bases, with 11 bases lying between them. Written as DNA, the CDR3 is TGCAGTGCTCCTCAGGGGTTAGCTTTCTTT. Its protein product is CSAPQGLAFF.